This is a list of T cell receptor beta chains from one sample in a study of shared T cell receptors in the human thymus. Some clones are missing from TCRdb's copy, which holds only in-frame ones; the method was immunoSEQ multiplex PCR. The sample lists some 700,000 clones, 85% to 90% occurring once. A further study also used this sample, focusing on human thymus T cells.

The sample comprised thymocytes. The source of these receptors is a boy younger than two with a congenital heart defect. The CDR3 runs from the conserved cysteine through the conserved F or W. The order of the fields is V gene, D gene, clone size, J gene, CDR3 DNA, CDR3 protein. D genes are given only for firm matches. The listing skips clone size in some rows; elsewhere it reads once, few, many or a size class.

TRBV27,TRBD2,once,TRBJ2-1,TGTGCCAGCAGAGCGGGGGCGTTGGATGAGCAGTTCTTC,CASRAGALDEQFF
TRBV27,TRBD1,.,TRBJ1-1,TGTGCCAGCAGTTTCGGGACAGGGGCGGGAAGCACTGAAGCTTTCTTT,CASSFGTGAGSTEAFF
TRBV7-9,TRBD1,.,TRBJ1-2,TGTGCCAGCAGCCCCGGGGACAGGGAGATGCCTGTGTATGGCTACACCTTC,CASSPGDREMPVYGYTF
TRBV7-2,.,.,TRBJ2-3,TGTGCCAGCAGCTTAGCTCTAGCAAAGGCGAGCACAGATACGCAGTATTTT,CASSLALAKASTDTQYF
TRBV4-1,.,.,TRBJ2-7,TGCGCCAGCAGCCCCCTGTGGAGGGGTACCTACGAGCAGTACTTC,CASSPLWRGTYEQYF
TRBV2,TRBD1,.,TRBJ2-7,TGTGCCAGCAGTGCGGGACAGCCCCCCGAGCAGTACTTC,CASSAGQPPEQYF
TRBV27,.,once,TRBJ1-4,TGTGCCAGCAGTTTTGCTAGAGTTAATGAAAAACTGTTTTTT,CASSFARVNEKLFF
TRBV16,.,few,TRBJ2-7,TGTGCCAGCAGCCTTAAGGAGGCCTCCTACGAGCAGTACTTC,CASSLKEASYEQYF
TRBV4-3,TRBD2,.,TRBJ2-3,TGCGCCAGCGCTAGCGGAGACACAGATACGCAGTATTTT,CASASGDTDTQYF
TRBV4-1,.,.,TRBJ2-4,TGCGCCAGCAGCCAAGAGGAGTCCTCTAGCAAAAACATTCAGTACTTC,CASSQEESSSKNIQYF
TRBV15,TRBD1,.,TRBJ1-1,TGTGCCACCAGCAGACTCTCCGACAGGGGTAACACTGAAGCTTTCTTT,CATSRLSDRGNTEAFF
TRBV27,.,.,TRBJ2-3,TGTGCCAGCAGCCCTCGCGTGCTAGCTACTAGCACAGATACGCAGTATTTT,CASSPRVLATSTDTQYF
TRBV11-3,TRBD1,.,TRBJ2-7,TGTGCCAGCAGCTTCGACAGGGACTACGAGCAGTACTTC,CASSFDRDYEQYF
TRBV5-1,.,.,TRBJ2-3,TGCGCCAGCAGCTTGGTGGCCCAGGAGGGAACCTCCACAGATACGCAGTATTTT,CASSLVAQEGTSTDTQYF
TRBV5-6,TRBD1,.,TRBJ2-3,TGTGCCAGCAGCGACGATACGGGACAGGGGTTGACAGATACGCAGTATTTT,CASSDDTGQGLTDTQYF
TRBV11-3,.,.,TRBJ2-1,TGTGCCAGCAGCTTTTCCGCTCAGTCCAACAATGAGCAGTTCTTC,CASSFSAQSNNEQFF
TRBV27,.,.,TRBJ2-2,TGTGCCAGCAGTCCACACCGGGAAGTGAGAAACGGGGAGCTGTTTTTT,CASSPHREVRNGELFF
TRBV4-1,TRBD2,.,TRBJ2-4,TGCGCCAGCAGCCAAGGTCTTTACGAGACTAGCGGGAGAGAGGGAAACATTCAGTACTTC,CASSQGLYETSGREGNIQYF
TRBV6-5,TRBD2,.,TRBJ2-3,TGTGCCAGCAGCCGATCTAGCGGGAGCACAGATACGCAGTATTTT,CASSRSSGSTDTQYF
TRBV5-1,.,.,TRBJ2-7,TGCGCCAGCAGCCCATCTACACTAGAGTCCTACGAGCAGTACTTC,CASSPSTLESYEQYF
TRBV30,TRBD2,.,TRBJ2-1,TGTGCCTGGAGTGTTGGGGCTAGCGGAGACAATGAGCAGTTCTTC,CAWSVGASGDNEQFF
TRBV7-3,TRBD1,once,TRBJ1-1,TGTGCCAGCAGCCCCGGACAGGGGACTGTTGCCACTGAAGCTTTCTTT,CASSPGQGTVATEAFF
TRBV6-1,.,.,TRBJ1-3,TGTGCCAGCACCTCCCCCCAGGGAACTGGAAACACCATATATTTT,CASTSPQGTGNTIYF
TRBV13,.,.,TRBJ2-5,TGTGCCAGCAGGCAGGGAAAGTACCAAGAGACCCAGTACTTC,CASRQGKYQETQYF
TRBV27,.,.,TRBJ1-5,TGTGCCAGCAGTTCTCTCGGGGGACGGATAGGGCAGCCCCAGCATTTT,CASSSLGGRIGQPQHF